This TCR beta chain stems from a study of OX40 agonist ivuxolimab in advanced cancers. The CDR3 spans 17 residues. The trim removed 4 bases at V and 0 bases at J, leaving 13 bases unmatched. Germline assignment: CDR1 SGHDT and CDR2 YYEEEE. Profiling relied on immunoSEQ multiplex PCR, and the TCRdb table lists in-frame clones only, not all of them. The sample has around 40,000 clones, 92% seen once. The material sequenced was CD4+ or CD8+ T cells sorted from blood, taken in a trial of the OX40 agonist ivuxolimab. The gene calls are TRBV5-6 and TRBJ2-7; 7 nucleotides match TRBD1. This TCR was sampled from an adult with an advanced solid tumor such as melanoma, head and neck, liver or kidney cancer. This chain's CDR3 is CASSITTGALSSYEQYF. In DNA form, the CDR3 reads TGTGCCAGCAGCATAACCACAGGGGCCCTCAGCTCCTACGAGCAGTACTTC.